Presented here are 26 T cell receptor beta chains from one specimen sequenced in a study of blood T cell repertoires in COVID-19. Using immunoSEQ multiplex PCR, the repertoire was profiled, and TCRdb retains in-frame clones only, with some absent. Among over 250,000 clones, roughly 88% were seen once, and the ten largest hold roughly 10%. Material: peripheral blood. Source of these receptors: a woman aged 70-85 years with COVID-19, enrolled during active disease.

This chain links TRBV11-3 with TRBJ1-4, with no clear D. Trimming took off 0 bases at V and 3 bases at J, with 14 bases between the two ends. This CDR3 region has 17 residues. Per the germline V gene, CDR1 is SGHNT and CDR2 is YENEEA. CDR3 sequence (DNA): TGTGCCAGCAGCTTAGATGGTCCGGGTCTGGCTAATGAAAAACTGTTTTTT. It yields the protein CASSLDGPGLANEKLFF.

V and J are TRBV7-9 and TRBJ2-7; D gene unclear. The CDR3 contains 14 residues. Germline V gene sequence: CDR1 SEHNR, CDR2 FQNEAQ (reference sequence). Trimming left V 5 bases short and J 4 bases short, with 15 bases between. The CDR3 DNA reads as TGTGCCAGCAGCCCCTCGACAAGCTTTTACGAGCAGTACTTC. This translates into CASSPSTSFYEQYF.

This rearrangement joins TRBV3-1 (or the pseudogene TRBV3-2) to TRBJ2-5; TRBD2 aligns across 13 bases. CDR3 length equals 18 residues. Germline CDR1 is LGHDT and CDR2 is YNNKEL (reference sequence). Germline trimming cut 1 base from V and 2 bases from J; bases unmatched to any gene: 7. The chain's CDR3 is CASSQATSGGRGQETQYF. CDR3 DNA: TGTGCCAGCAGCCAAGCGACTAGCGGGGGGAGGGGGCAAGAGACCCAGTACTTC.

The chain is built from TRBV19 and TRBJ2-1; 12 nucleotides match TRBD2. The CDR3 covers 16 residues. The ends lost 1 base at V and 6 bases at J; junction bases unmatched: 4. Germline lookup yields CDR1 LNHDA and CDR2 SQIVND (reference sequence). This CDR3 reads CASSIVWTSGINEQFF. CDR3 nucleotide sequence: TGTGCCAGTAGTATAGTTTGGACTAGCGGGATCAATGAGCAGTTCTTC.

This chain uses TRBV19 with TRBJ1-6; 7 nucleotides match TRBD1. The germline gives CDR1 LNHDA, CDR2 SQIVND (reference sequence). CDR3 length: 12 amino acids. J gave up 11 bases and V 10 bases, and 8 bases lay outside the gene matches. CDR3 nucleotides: TGTGCCACCAGAACAGGGGTGACACCCCTCCACTTT. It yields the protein CATRTGVTPLHF.

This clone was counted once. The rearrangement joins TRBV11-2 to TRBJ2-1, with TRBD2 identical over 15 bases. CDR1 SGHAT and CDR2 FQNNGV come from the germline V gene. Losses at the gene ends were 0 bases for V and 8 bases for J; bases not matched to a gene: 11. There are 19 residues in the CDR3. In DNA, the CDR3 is TGTGCCAGCAGCTTAGAGTGGGCCGGGACTAGCGGGAGGATCGATGAGCAGTTCTTC. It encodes CASSLEWAGTSGRIDEQFF.

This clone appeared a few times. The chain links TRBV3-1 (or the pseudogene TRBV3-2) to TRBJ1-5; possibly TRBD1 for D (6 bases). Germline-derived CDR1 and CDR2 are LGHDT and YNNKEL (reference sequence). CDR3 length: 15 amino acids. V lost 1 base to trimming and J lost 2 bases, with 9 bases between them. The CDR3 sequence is CASSQVPGGNQPQHF. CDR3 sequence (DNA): TGTGCCAGCAGCCAAGTCCCAGGGGGCAATCAGCCCCAGCATTTT.

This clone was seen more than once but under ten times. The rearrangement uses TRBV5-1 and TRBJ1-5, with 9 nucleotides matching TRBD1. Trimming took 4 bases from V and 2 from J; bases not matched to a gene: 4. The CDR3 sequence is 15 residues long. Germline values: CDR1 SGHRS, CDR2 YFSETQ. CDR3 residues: CASSRTGAGNQPQHF. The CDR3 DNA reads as TGCGCCAGCAGCAGGACAGGGGCAGGCAATCAGCCCCAGCATTTT.

CDR3 nucleotide sequence: TGTGCCAGCAGTTACGCGGTCAATCAGCCCCAGCATTTT. Protein: CASSYAVNQPQHF. This chain connects TRBV6-5 to TRBJ1-5; D gene ambiguous. The CDR3 has 13 residues. V was shortened by 2 bases and J by 3 bases, with 5 bases between the two germline ends. The germline V gene encodes CDR1 MNHEY and CDR2 SVGAGI.

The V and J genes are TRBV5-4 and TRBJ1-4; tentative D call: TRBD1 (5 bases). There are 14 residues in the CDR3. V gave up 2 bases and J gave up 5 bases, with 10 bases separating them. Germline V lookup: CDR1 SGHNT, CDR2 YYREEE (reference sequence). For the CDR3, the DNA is TGTGCCAGCAGCTTCCTCGGGGGGAATGAAAAACTGTTTTTT. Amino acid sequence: CASSFLGGNEKLFF.

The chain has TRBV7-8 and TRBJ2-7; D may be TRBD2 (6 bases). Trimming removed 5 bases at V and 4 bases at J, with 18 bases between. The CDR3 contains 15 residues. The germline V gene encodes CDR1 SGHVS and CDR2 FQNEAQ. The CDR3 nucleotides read TGTGCCAGCAGCCTCGACGGAGGGCCTCCGTACGAGCAGTACTTC. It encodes CASSLDGGPPYEQYF.

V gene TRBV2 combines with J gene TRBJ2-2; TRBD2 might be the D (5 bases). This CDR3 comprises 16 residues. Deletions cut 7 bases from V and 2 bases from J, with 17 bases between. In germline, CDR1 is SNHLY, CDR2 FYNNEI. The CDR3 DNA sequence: TGTGCCAGCACCGTCGAGGGAAGTGCCAACACCGGGGAGCTGTTTTTT. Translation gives CASTVEGSANTGELFF.

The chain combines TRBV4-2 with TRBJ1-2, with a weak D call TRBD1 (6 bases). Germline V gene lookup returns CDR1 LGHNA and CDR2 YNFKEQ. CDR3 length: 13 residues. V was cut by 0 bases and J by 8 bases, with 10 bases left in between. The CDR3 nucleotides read TGTGCCAGCAGCCAAGACAGGGGTGAGGGCTACACCTTC. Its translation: CASSQDRGEGYTF.

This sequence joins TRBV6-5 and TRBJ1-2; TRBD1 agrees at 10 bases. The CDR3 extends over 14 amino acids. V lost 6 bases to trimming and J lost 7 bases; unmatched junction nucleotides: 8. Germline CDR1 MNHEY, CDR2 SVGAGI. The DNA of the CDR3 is TGTGCCAGCAGGGGGGGACAGGGGAGAATTGGCTACACCTTC. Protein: CASRGGQGRIGYTF.

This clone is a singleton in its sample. The CDR3 spells CASSAMRSGEKLFF. The CDR3 region has the DNA TGTGCCAGCAGCGCAATGCGGTCCGGAGAAAAACTGTTTTTT. J is TRBJ1-4 and V is TRBV3-1 (or the pseudogene TRBV3-2); the D is unclear. V was clipped by 5 bases and J by 8 bases, with 15 bases between them. CDR3 length: 14 residues. CDR1 is LGHDT, CDR2 YNNKEL, per germline (reference sequence).

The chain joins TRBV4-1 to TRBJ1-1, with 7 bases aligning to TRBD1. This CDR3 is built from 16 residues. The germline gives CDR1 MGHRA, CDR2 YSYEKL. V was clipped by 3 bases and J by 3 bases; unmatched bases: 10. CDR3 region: CASSQTILTGDTEAFF. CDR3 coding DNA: TGCGCCAGCAGCCAGACTATCTTAACAGGGGACACTGAAGCTTTCTTT.

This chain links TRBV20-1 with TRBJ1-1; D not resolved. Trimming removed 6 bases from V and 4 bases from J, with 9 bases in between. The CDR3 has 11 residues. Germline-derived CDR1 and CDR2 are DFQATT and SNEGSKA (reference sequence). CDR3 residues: CSAAGGTEAFF. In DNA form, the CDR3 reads TGCAGTGCAGCGGGAGGCACTGAAGCTTTCTTT.

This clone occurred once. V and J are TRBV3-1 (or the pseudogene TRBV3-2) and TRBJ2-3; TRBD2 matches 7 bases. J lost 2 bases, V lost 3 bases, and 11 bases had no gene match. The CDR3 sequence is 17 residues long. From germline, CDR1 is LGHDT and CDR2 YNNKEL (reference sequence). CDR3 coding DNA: TGTGCCAGCAGCCAGGGGCGGGCTAGCGGTTCCACAGATACGCAGTATTTT. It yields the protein CASSQGRASGSTDTQYF.

CDR3 coding DNA: TGTGCCAGCAGCTTACGCGGGGGAACCTACGAGCAGTACTTC. Translating it yields CASSLRGGTYEQYF. The chain combines TRBV7-3 with TRBJ2-7; 7 bases match TRBD2. The CDR3 spans 14 residues. V lost 2 bases and J lost 2; bases outside the gene matches: 3. The germline V gene encodes CDR1 SGHTA and CDR2 FQGTGA.

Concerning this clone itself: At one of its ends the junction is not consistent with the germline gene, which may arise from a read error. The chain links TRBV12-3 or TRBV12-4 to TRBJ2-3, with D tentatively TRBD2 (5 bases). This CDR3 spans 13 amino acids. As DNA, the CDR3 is TGTGCCAGCAGTCTAGCCTTCGCAGATACGCAGTATTTT. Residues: CASSLAFADTQYF.

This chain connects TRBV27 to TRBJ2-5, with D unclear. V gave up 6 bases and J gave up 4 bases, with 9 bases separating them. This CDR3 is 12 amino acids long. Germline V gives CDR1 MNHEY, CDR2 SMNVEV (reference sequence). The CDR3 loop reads CASSPSGETQYF. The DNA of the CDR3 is TGTGCCAGCAGCCCTTCGGGAGAGACCCAGTACTTC.

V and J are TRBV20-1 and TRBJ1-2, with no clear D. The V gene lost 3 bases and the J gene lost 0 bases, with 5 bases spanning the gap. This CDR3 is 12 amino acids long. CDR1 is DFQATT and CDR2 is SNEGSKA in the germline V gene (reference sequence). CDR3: CSASGANYGYTF. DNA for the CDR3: TGCAGTGCTAGTGGAGCTAACTATGGCTACACCTTC.

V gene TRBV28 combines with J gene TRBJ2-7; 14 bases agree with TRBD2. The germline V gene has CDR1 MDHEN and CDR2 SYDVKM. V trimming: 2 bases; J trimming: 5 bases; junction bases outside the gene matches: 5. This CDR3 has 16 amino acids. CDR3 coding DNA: TGTGCCAGCAGTTTAGGGACTAGCGGGAGATCCGACGAGCAGTACTTC. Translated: CASSLGTSGRSDEQYF. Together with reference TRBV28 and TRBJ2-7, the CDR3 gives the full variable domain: DVKVTQSSRYLVKRTGEKVFLECVQDMDHENMFWYRQDPGLGLRLIYFSYDVKMKEKGDIPEGYSVSREKKERFSLILESASTNQTSMYLCASSLGTSGRSDEQYFGPGTRLTVT.

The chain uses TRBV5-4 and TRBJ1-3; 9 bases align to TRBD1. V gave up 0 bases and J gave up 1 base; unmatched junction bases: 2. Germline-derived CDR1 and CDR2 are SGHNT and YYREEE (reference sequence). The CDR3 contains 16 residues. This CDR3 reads CASSLGGQGSGNTIYF. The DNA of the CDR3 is TGTGCCAGCAGCTTGGGAGGACAGGGGTCTGGAAACACCATATATTTT. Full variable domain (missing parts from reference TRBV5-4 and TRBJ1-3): ETGVTQSPTHLIKTRGQQVTLRCSSQSGHNTVSWYQQALGQGPQFIFQYYREEENGRGNFPPRFSGLQFPNYSSELNVNALELDDSALYLCASSLGGQGSGNTIYFGEGSWLTVV.

The CDR3 protein is CASSLTVHGEQYF. The CDR3 DNA reads TGTGCCAGCAGCCTGACAGTCCATGGCGAGCAGTACTTC. This chain joins TRBV25-1 and TRBJ2-7, with D possibly matching TRBD1 (5 bases). This CDR3 is built from 13 residues. Germline CDR1 and CDR2: MGHDK and SYGVNS. V shed 6 bases and J shed 6 bases, with 15 bases lying between them.

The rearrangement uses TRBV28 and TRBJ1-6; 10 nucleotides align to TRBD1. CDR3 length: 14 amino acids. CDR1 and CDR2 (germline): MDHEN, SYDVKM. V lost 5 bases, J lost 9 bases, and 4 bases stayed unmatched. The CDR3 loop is CASSPGTGVSPLHF. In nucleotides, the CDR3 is TGTGCCAGCAGTCCCGGGACAGGGGTTTCACCCCTCCACTTT.